This TCR beta chain was obtained from a study of blood T cell repertoires in COVID-19. Study in general: COVID-19 samples collected from the United States, Italy and Spain covered acute and convalescent phases.

The germline V gene has CDR1 MGHRA and CDR2 YSYEKL. This CDR3 comprises 14 residues. The V gene lost 2 bases and the J gene lost 4 bases, with 9 bases spanning the gap. Original handling: Reference gene primer amplification in the assay estimated nucleated cell counts. Assay used: immunoSEQ multiplex PCR; TCRdb lists only in-frame clones, some missing. That table gives V, J and clone size, and the DNA gave D and trimming. The data hold about 90,000 clones, with approximately 92% observed a single time. The genes are TRBV4-1 and TRBJ2-1, with unresolved D. This receptor was identified in a woman aged 55 to 70 with active COVID-19. Material for sequencing was peripheral blood. In DNA, the CDR3 is TGCGCCAGCAGCCAAACTACGGGTTACAATGAGCAGTTCTTC. It specifies CASSQTTGYNEQFF.